This paragraph reports one TCR beta chain. There is no known antigen for this receptor. An end of the junction differs from the germline gene, which may be a read error. The record originates from a study of blood T cell repertoires in COVID-19 (dated by TCRdb to about 2020). About the investigation overall: The collaborator samples originated in the United States, Italy and Spain and spanned the acute and convalescent phases of COVID-19. The samples were drawn from two sources: the first 160 participants of the ongoing ImmuneRACE study, and over 950 subjects contributed by 6 global collaborators. The repertoires were released in a freely available public database intended as a resource for research on the immune response to SARS-CoV-2. A de-identified subject ID, COVID-19 status, age in years and sex were almost always included in the sample metadata. HLA class I and class II types, where available, came from metadata supplied by the sample provider rather than from assay-based typing. Deeply sampled blood TCRbeta repertoires from subjects exposed to, actively infected with, or recovered from COVID-19 were included in the dataset. The prospective study material was composed of cDNA or gDNA derived from T cells, B-cell-depleted T cells, or PBMCs.

TCRbeta CDR3 regions were amplified from genomic DNA by means of the immunoSEQ Assay, a bias-controlled multiplex PCR. In the paper's pipeline: Within the assay, amplification of reference gene primers was used to estimate how many nucleated cells each sample contained. To quantify the absolute abundance of each unique TCRbeta CDR3 rearrangement, sequence reads were collapsed and filtered. For each sample, productive Simpson clonality was calculated by taking the square root of Simpson's diversity index across productive rearrangements. Entries here come from immuneACCESS through TCRdb and include only in-frame sequences with V and J called. Some clones fail to appear in such tables; in the studies checked, an unresolved V gene covers under half of the shortfall, and the cause of the remainder is unknown. The V and J calls and clone size were taken over from that table, and D and trimming were inferred from the DNA. This sample holds some 340,000 clones; roughly 90% were observed only once. Almost 4% of the sample is in the top ten clones.

Overall study outcomes, separate from this receptor: How much clinical and demographic metadata was included differed by source and by participant, and the metadata was provided uncurated.

The CDR3 sequence holds 12 residues, the cysteine and phenylalanine included. Just CDR3 DNA is preserved here, 36 bases in frame from base 1. The germline V gene sets CDR1 to SGHRS and CDR2 to YFSETQ. Enrolling through a virtual design, the prospective study's participants ranged in age from roughly 18 to 95 years and lived across about two dozen United States geographic areas. To assign participants to cohorts, the prospective study relied on clinical history that participants themselves reported in a screening survey and a study questionnaire. Exposed participants had been in contact with someone with a PCR-confirmed or clinician-diagnosed COVID-19 case within 2 weeks of study entry. In the prospective study, whole blood, serum and a nasopharyngeal or oropharyngeal swab were collected from each participant by mobile phlebotomists. Over a roughly 2-month period, participants in the prospective study had the option of providing additional blood draws and questionnaires. Prospective study blood samples were shipped either frozen or at room temperature before DNA extraction.

Recombination connected TRBV5-1 to TRBJ1-2, with 8 junctional bases fitting TRBD1. Sequencing used PBMCs or T cells enriched from blood (not recorded which). The sequence was collected from a woman in her thirties who had been exposed to COVID-19. The DNA is TGCGCCAGCAGCTTGGGGGGGACAGGTTCCTTCTTC. It translates as CASSLGGTGSFF.